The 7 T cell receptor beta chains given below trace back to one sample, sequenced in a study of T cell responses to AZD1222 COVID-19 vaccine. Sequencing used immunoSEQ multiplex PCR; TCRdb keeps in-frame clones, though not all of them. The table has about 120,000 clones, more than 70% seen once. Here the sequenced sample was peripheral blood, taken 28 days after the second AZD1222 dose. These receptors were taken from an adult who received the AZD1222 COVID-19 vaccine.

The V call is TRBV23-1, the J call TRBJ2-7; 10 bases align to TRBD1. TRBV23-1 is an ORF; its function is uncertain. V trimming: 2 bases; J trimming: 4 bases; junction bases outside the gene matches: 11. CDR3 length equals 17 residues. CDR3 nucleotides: TGCGCCAGCAGTCAACCGAGGGACAGGGGTTATTGGTACGAGCAGTACTTC. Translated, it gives CASSQPRDRGYWYEQYF.

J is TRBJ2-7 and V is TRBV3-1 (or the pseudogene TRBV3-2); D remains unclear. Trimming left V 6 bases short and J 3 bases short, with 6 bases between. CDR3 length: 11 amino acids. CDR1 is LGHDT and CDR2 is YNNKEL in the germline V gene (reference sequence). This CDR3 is CASSQLYEQYF. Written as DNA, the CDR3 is TGTGCCAGCAGTCAGCTCTACGAGCAGTACTTC.

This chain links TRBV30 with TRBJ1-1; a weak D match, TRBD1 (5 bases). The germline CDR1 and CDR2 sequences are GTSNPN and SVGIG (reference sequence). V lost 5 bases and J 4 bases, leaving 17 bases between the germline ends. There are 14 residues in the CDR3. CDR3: CAWRTQGTATEAFF. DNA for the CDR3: TGTGCCTGGCGGACTCAGGGTACTGCCACTGAAGCTTTCTTT.

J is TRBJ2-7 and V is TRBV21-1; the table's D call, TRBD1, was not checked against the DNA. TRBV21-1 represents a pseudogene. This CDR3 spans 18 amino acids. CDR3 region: CASSKARDRGFGSYEQYF. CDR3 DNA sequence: TGTGCCAGCAGCAAAGCGCGCGACAGGGGTTTTGGCTCCTACGAGCAGTACTTC.

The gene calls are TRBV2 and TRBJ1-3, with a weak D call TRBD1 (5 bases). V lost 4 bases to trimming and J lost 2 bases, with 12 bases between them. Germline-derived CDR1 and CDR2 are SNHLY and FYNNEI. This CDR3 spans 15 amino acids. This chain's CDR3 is CASSGGDFPGNTIYF. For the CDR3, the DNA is TGTGCCAGCAGTGGCGGGGACTTCCCTGGAAACACCATATATTTT.

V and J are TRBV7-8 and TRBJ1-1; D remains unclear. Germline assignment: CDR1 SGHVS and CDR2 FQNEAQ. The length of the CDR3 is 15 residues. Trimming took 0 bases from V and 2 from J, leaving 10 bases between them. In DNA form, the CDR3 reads TGTGCCAGCAGCTTAGCCCGGGCAGATAACACTGAAGCTTTCTTT. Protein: CASSLARADNTEAFF.

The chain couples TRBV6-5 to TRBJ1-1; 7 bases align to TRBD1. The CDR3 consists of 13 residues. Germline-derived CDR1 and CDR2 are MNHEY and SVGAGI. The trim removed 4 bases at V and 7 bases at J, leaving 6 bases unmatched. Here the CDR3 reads CASSSTGTVEAFF. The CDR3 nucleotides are TGTGCCAGCAGTTCGACCGGGACAGTTGAAGCTTTCTTT.